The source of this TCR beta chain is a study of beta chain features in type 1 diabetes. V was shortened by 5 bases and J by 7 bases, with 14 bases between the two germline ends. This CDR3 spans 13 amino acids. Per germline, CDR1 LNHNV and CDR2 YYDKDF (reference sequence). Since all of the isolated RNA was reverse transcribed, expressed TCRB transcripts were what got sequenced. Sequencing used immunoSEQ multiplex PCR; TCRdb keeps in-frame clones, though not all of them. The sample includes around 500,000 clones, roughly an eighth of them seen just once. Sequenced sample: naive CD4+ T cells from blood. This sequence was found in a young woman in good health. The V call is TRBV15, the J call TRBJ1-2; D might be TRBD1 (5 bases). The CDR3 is CATSYSSGTGYTF. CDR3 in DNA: TGTGCCACCAGCTACTCCTCCGGGACTGGCTACACCTTC.